This paragraph covers one T cell receptor beta chain sequence. These data come from a study of blood T cell repertoires in COVID-19. Study overall: Nucleic acid was either cDNA or gDNA, and it came from T cells, B-cell-depleted T cells, or PBMCs.

Profiling relied on immunoSEQ multiplex PCR, and the TCRdb table lists in-frame clones only, not all of them. The table shows approximately 210,000 clones, with 85% to 90% occurring only once. J lost 11 bases, V lost 0 bases, and 10 bases had no gene match. CDR3 length equals 15 residues. Germline V CDR1 and CDR2: SGHRS, YFSETQ. The material sequenced was peripheral blood. This receptor was identified in a woman aged 70-85 years with acute or convalescent COVID-19. The chain has TRBV5-1 and TRBJ2-1, with 8 bases aligning to TRBD1. CDR3 sequence (DNA): TGCGCCAGCAGCTTGGCAGGGGGCCAAGGACGCAAGCAGTTCTTC. Translated, it gives CASSLAGGQGRKQFF. The complete variable domain, with remaining parts taken from reference TRBV5-1 and TRBJ2-1, reads KAGVTQTPRYLIKTRGQQVTLSCSPISGHRSVSWYQQTPGQGLQFLFEYFSETQRNKGNFPGRFSGRQFSNSRSEMNVSTLELGDSALYLCASSLAGGQGRKQFFGPGTRLTVL.